This T cell receptor (beta chain) is from a study of memory CD8 T cells in hepatitis C reinfection. Study at large: HCV reinfection meant a positive HCV RNA test after two negative tests at least 60 days apart. Samples before reinfection came 55 to 20 weeks prior to detection.

Documented time point: pre-reinfection, 55 to 20 weeks before reinfection detection. The sorted cells went straight to TCR sequencing with no prior in vitro expansion. Donors were people who inject drugs in the Montreal HEPCO cohort. At all three reinfection time points, viable CD3+ CD8+ CD45RO- cells from a couple of donors served as controls. Data came from immunoSEQ multiplex PCR; TCRdb stores just in-frame clones and leaves some out. The sample has under 60,000 clones, roughly nine tenths seen once. Germline lookup yields CDR1 SEHNR and CDR2 FQNEAQ (reference sequence). The ends lost 4 bases at V and 4 bases at J; junction bases unmatched: 3. CDR3 length: 13 residues. Worth noting for this clone: This specimen includes other DNA sequences encoding the same CDR3.

This TCR was recovered from a man younger than 30 with hepatitis C virus infection. The rearrangement uses TRBV7-9 and TRBJ2-5; 7 nucleotides align to TRBD1. Source material: naive CD8+ T cells sorted from blood. The DNA for the CDR3 is TGTGCCAGCAGCTCTACAGGGGTAGAGACCCAGTACTTC. Its translation is CASSSTGVETQYF.